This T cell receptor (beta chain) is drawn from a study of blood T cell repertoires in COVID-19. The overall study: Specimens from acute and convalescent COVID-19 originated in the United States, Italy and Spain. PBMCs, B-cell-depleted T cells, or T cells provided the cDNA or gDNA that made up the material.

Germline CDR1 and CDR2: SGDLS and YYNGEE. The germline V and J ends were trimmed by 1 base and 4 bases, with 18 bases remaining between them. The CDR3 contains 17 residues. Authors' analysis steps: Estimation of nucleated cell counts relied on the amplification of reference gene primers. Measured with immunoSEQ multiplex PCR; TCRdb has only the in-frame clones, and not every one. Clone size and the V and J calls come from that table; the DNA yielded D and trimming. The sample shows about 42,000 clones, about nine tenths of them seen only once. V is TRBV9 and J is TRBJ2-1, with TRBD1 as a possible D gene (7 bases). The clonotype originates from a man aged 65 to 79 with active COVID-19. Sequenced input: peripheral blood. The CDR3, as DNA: TGTGCCAGCAGCGTAAGATTAGGAGGGGGCAGATACAATGAGCAGTTCTTC. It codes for CASSVRLGGGRYNEQFF.